This T cell receptor (beta chain) emerged from a study of blood T cells in healthy people across ages. The CDR3 contains 15 residues. Germline assignment: CDR1 LGHNA and CDR2 YSLEER. In the case of this clonotype: The antigen is undetermined. At one end, the junction sequence differs from germline, possibly due to a read error.

Study conclusions and caveats: For the donors, CMV status was unknown and possibly confounded expanded clonotype changes.

The use of a sample-barcoded 5' primer and a J-beta primer mix characterized a second PCR of roughly 7 to 12 cycles. Tagging of each cDNA molecule was performed by a template-switch adaptor with 12 random nucleotides. Per sample, CDR3-containing paired-end reads numbered at least 2.5 million. TCRdb re-called the 5' RACE reads with MiXCR, one entry per CDR3 protein. The data contain about 1.8 million distinct CDR3 sequences, about 50% of them singletons. The sequence was collected from a woman aged 40-49 years in good health. The sample comprised blood. The chain recombines TRBV4-3 with TRBJ2-1; the D gene is possibly TRBD2 (5 bases). CDR3 protein: CASSQAGSSYNEQFF. Written as DNA, the CDR3 is TGTGCCAGCAGCCAAGCTGGGAGCTCCTACAATGAGCAGTTCTTC.